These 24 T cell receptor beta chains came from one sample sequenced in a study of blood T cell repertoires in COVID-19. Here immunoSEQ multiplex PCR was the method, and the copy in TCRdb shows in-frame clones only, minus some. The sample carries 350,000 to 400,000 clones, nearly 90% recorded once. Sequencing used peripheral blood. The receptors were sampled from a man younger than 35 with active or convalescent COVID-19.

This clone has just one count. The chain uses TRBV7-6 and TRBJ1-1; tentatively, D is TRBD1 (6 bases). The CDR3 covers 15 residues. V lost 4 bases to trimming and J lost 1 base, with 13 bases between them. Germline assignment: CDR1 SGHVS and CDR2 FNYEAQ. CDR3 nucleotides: TGTGCCAGCAGCTCAGGGGCCGGAAGGAACACTGAAGCTTTCTTT. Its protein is CASSSGAGRNTEAFF.

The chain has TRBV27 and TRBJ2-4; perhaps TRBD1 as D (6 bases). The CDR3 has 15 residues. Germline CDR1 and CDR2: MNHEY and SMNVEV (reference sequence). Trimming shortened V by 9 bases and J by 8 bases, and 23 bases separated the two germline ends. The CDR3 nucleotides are TGTGCCAGTACTACATGGCGAGGGGGAGAGGACATTCAGTACTTC. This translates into CASTTWRGGEDIQYF.

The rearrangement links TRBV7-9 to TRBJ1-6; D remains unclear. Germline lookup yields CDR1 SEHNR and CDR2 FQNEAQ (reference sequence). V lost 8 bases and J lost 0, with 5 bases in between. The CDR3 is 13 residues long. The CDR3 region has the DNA TGTGCCAGCGCGAGCTCCTATAATTCACCCCTCCACTTT. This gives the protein CASASSYNSPLHF.

This CDR3 is CASTPGGLGAYEQYF. CDR3 bases: TGTGCCAGCACCCCCGGTGGACTAGGGGCCTACGAGCAGTACTTC. The genes are TRBV2 and TRBJ2-7, with 7 positions matching TRBD2. The trim removed 7 bases at V and 2 bases at J, leaving 11 bases unmatched. Germline V CDR1 and CDR2: SNHLY, FYNNEI. The CDR3 sequence is 15 residues long. The full variable domain, with the rest looked up from reference TRBV2 and TRBJ2-7, is EPEVTQTPSHQVTQMGQEVILRCVPISNHLYFYWYRQILGQKVEFLVSFYNNEISEKSEIFDDQFSVERPDGSNFTLKIRSTKLEDSAMYFCASTPGGLGAYEQYFGPGTRLTVT.

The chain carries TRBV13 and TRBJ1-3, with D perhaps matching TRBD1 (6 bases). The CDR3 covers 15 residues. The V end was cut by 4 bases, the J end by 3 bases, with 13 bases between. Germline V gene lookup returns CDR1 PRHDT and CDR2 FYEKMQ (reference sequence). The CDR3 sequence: CASSYLGAGGNTIYF. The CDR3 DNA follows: TGTGCCAGCAGCTACCTGGGGGCTGGTGGAAACACCATATATTTT.

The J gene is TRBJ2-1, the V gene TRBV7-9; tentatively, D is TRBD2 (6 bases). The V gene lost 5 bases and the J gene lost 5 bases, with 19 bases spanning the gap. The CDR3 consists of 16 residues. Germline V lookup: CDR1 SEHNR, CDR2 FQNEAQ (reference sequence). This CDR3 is CASSPRGRGRDNEQFF. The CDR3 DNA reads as TGTGCCAGCAGCCCCCGGGGACGGGGGAGAGACAATGAGCAGTTCTTC.

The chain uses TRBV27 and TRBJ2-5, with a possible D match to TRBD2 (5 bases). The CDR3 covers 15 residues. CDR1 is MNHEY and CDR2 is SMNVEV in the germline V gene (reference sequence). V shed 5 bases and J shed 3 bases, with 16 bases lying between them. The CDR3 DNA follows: TGTGCCAGCAGTCCAATAGGGAGCGGCGAAGAGACCCAGTACTTC. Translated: CASSPIGSGEETQYF.

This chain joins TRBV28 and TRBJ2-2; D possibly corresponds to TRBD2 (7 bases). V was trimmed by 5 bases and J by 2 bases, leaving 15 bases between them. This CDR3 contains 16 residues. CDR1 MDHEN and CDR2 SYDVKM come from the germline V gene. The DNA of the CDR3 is TGTGCCAGCAGTCAAAGGCGGGGGCGCAACACCGGGGAGCTGTTTTTT. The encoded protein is CASSQRRGRNTGELFF.

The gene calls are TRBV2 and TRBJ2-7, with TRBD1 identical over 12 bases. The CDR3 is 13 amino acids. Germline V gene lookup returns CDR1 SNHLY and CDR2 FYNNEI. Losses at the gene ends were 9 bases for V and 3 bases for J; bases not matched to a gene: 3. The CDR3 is CARGDRGLYEQYF. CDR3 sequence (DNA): TGTGCCAGAGGGGACAGGGGGCTCTACGAGCAGTACTTC.

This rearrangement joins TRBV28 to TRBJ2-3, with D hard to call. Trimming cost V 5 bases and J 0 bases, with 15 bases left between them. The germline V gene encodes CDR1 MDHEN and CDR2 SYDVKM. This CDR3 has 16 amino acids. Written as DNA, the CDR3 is TGTGCCAGCAGTACCGACGGCTCAGGAAGCACAGATACGCAGTATTTT. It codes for CASSTDGSGSTDTQYF. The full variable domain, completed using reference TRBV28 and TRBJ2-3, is DVKVTQSSRYLVKRTGEKVFLECVQDMDHENMFWYRQDPGLGLRLIYFSYDVKMKEKGDIPEGYSVSREKKERFSLILESASTNQTSMYLCASSTDGSGSTDTQYFGPGTRLTVL.

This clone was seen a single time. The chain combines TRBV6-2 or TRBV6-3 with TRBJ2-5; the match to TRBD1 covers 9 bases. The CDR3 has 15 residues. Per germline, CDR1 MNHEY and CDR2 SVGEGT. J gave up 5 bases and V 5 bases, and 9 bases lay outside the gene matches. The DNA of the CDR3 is TGTGCCAGCAGTACAAGGGACAGGGCGAAGGAGACCCAGTACTTC. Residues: CASSTRDRAKETQYF.

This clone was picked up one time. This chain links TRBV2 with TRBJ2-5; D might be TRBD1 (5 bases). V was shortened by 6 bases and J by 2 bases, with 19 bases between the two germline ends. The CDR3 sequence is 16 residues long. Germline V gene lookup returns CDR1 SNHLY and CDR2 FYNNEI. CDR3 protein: CASRDLRAKGQETQYF. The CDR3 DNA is TGTGCCAGCAGGGACCTCCGGGCCAAGGGGCAAGAGACCCAGTACTTC.

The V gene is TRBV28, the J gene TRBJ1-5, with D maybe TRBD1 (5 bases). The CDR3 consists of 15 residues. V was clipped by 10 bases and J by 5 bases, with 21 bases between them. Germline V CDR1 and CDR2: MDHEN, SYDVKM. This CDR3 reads CATLSLGRGDQPQHF. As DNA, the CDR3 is TGTGCCACCCTGAGTTTAGGGAGGGGAGATCAGCCCCAGCATTTT.

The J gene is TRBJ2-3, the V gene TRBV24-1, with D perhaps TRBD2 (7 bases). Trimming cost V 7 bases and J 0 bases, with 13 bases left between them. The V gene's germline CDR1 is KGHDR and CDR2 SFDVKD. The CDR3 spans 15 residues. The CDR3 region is CATREGGSSTDTQYF. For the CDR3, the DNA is TGTGCCACCAGGGAGGGGGGGTCTAGCACAGATACGCAGTATTTT.

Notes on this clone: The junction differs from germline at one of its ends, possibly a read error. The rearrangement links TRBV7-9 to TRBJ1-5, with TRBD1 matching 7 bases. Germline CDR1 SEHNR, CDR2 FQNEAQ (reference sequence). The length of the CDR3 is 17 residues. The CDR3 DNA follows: TGTGCCAGCAGTTTAGGATCAGGGACAGCCGCCAATCAGCCCCAGCATTTT. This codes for CASSLGSGTAANQPQHF.

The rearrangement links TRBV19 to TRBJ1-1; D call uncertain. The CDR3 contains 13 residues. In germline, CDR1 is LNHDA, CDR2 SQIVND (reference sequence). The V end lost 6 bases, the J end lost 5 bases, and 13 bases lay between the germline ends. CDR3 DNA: TGTGCCAGTAGGCGGGGTTCGGGGACTGAAGCTTTCTTT. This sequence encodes CASRRGSGTEAFF.

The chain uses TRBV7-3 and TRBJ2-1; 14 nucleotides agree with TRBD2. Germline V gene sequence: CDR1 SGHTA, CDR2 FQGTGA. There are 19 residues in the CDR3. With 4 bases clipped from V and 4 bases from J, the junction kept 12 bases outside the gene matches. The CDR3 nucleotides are TGTGCCAGCAGCTATAAGGGGACTAGCGGGAGTGGCGGATACAATGAGCAGTTCTTC. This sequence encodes CASSYKGTSGSGGYNEQFF.

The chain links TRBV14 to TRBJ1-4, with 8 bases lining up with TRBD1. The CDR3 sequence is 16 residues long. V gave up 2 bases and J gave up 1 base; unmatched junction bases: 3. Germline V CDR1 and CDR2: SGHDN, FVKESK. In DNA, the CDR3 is TGTGCCAGCAGCCAACTCGACAGGGGAACTAATGAAAAACTGTTTTTT. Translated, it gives CASSQLDRGTNEKLFF. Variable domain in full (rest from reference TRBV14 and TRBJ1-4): EAGVTQFPSHSVIEKGQTVTLRCDPISGHDNLYWYRRVMGKEIKFLLHFVKESKQDESGMPNNRFLAERTGGTYSTLKVQPAELEDSGVYFCASSQLDRGTNEKLFFGSGTQLSVL.

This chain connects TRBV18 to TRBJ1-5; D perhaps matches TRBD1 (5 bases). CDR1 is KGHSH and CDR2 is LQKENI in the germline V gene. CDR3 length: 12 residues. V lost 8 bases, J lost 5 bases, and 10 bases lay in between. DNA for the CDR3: TGTGCCAGCCAACGGGGGGATCAGCCCCAGCATTTT. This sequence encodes CASQRGDQPQHF.

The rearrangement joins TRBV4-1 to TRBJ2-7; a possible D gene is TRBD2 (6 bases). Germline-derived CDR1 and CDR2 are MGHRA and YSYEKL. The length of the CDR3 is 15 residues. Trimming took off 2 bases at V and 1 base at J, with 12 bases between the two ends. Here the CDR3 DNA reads TGCGCCAGCAGCCAACCGGGACTCGGATCCTACGAGCAGTACTTC. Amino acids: CASSQPGLGSYEQYF.

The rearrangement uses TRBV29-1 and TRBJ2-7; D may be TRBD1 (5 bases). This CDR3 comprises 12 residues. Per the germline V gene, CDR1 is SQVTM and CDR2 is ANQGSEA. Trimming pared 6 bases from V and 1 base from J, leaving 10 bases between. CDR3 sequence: CSVQQDSYEQYF. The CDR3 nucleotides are TGCAGCGTGCAACAGGATTCCTACGAGCAGTACTTC.

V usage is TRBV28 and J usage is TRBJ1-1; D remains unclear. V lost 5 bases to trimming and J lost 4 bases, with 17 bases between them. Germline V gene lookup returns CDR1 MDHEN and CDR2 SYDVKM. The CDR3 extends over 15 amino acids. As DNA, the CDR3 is TGTGCCAGCAGTCCCCCCACTTACCCAGGCACTGAAGCTTTCTTT. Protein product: CASSPPTYPGTEAFF.

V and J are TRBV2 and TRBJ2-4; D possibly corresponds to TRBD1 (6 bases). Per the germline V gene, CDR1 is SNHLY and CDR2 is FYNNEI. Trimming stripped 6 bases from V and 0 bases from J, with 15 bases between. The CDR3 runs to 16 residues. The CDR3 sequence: CASRERQAVAKNIQYF. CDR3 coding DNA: TGTGCCAGCAGAGAAAGACAGGCCGTAGCCAAAAACATTCAGTACTTC.

CDR3 nucleotide sequence: TGTGCCAGCAGCCCTACCGCGGACGAGCAGTACTTC. Translated: CASSPTADEQYF. This chain links TRBV11-2 with TRBJ2-7; D ambiguous. The CDR3 has 12 amino acids. CDR1 is SGHAT and CDR2 is FQNNGV in the germline V gene. Trimming stripped 5 bases from V and 5 bases from J, with 10 bases between.